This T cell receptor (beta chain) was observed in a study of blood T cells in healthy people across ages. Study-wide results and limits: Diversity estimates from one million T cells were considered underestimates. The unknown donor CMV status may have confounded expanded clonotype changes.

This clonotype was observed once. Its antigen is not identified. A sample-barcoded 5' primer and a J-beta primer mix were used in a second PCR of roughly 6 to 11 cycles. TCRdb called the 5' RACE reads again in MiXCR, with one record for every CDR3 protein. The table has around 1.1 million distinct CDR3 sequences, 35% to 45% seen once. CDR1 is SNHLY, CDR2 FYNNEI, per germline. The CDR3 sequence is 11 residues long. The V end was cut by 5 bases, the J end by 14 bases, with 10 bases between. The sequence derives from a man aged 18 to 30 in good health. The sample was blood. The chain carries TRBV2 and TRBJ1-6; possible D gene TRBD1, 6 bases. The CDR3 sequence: CASSLRDTLHF. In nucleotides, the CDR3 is TGTGCCAGCAGTCTAAGGGACACCCTCCACTTT. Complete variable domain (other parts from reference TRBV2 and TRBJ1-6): EPEVTQTPSHQVTQMGQEVILRCVPISNHLYFYWYRQILGQKVEFLVSFYNNEISEKSEIFDDQFSVERPDGSNFTLKIRSTKLEDSAMYFCASSLRDTLHFGNGTRLTVT.